A selection of T cell receptor beta chains follows, all from one sample in a study of monozygotic twins with inflammatory bowel disease. For each CDR3 protein, TCRdb gives one entry from its re-call of the 5' RACE reads, without DNA. The table for this sample gives 40,000 to 45,000 distinct CDR3 sequences. The sample comprised blood. All receptors derive from a human donor with ulcerative colitis or Crohn's disease, or a healthy co-twin of an affected twin (not recorded which). The CDR3 runs from the conserved cysteine through the conserved F or W.

J,V,CDR3
TRBJ1-2,TRBV20-1,CSARETGGSGYTF
TRBJ2-1,TRBV6-5,CASSYSGAAYNEQFF
TRBJ2-4,TRBV11-2,CASSLWDGGTSNAKNIQYF
TRBJ1-1,TRBV11-2,CASSLDLSRAAFF
TRBJ2-3,TRBV7-2,CASSLAAGGAVPDTQYF
TRBJ1-6,TRBV18,CASSPGTEGSPLHF
TRBJ2-1,TRBV28,CASSLARDRANEQFF
TRBJ2-5,TRBV20-1,CSAAVSGAGKRKETQYF
TRBJ2-1,TRBV7-9,CASSLVGTSGRNNEQFF
TRBJ2-1,TRBV3-1,CASSQVRGSNEQFF
TRBJ1-1,TRBV5-4,CASSLAKNTEAFF
TRBJ1-2,TRBV5-1,CASSEGQAYGYTF
TRBJ1-2,TRBV9,CASSVAQTDYYGYTF
TRBJ2-3,TRBV20-1,CSADLSHTDTQYF
TRBJ2-3,TRBV5-1,CASSPGQTISTDTQYF
TRBJ2-1,TRBV20-1,CSARDGGTSDNEQFF
TRBJ2-2,TRBV2,CASSEALAGGELFF
TRBJ2-1,TRBV7-8,CASSLARWTGLYNEQFF
TRBJ2-5,TRBV18,CASSQAGTGVSETQYF
TRBJ2-2,TRBV7-2,CASSFLTRGTGELFF
TRBJ1-2,TRBV28,CASSLGQNYGYTF
TRBJ2-7,TRBV5-1,CASSPGESGPPYEQYF